Described below is a single T cell receptor (beta chain) sequence and its context. As yet, its antigen is unknown. The data originate from a study of CD8+CD57+ T cells in acquired aplastic anemia. Study at large: When averaged, DNA from sorted CD4+ and CD8+ cells came to approximately 3.2 ug.

V shed 2 bases and J shed 7 bases, with 12 bases lying between them. The CDR3 has 14 amino acids. The germline V gene has CDR1 GTSNPN and CDR2 SVGIG (reference sequence). The study's findings and limits: Between the patient and control groups, CD8+ Simpson's diversity did not differ significantly. Overlapping CD8+ CDR3 repertoires of patients and controls contained nearly 30 shared sequences.

All patients picked for sequencing had shown, by flow cytometry, an expansion of CD8+CD57+ cells. Patients were therapy-naive when their blood was sampled. Profiling of TCR beta VDJ combinations and CDR3 sequences used genomic DNA as template. TCRdb passed the reads through MiXCR, listing each CDR3 protein once. The data hold about 470,000 distinct CDR3 sequences, with around 30% observed a single time. The specimen sequenced was sorted CD4+, CD8+, or CD8+CD57+ T cells (not recorded which) from PBMCs. The sequence came from a human donor with aplastic anemia. The V call is TRBV30, the J call TRBJ1-6, with D hard to call. In nucleotides, the CDR3 is TGTGCCTGGAGTAGACTAATTTCGAATTCACCCCTCCACTTT. This sequence encodes CAWSRLISNSPLHF. The complete variable domain, with remaining parts taken from reference TRBV30 and TRBJ1-6, reads SQTIHQWPATLVQPVGSPLSLECTVEGTSNPNLYWYRQAAGRGLQLLFYSVGIGQISSEVPQNLSASRPQDRQFILSSKKLLLSDSGFYLCAWSRLISNSPLHFGNGTRLTVT.